One sample yielded the 24 T cell receptor beta chains listed below, sequenced in a study of T-cell reconstitution after alpha-beta-depleted transplantation in children. Preparation of the TCRbeta library used unique molecular identifiers. TCRdb re-derived calls from the PCR reads in MiXCR, one entry per CDR3 protein. This table holds about 600,000 distinct CDR3 sequences, 20% to 25% found once. This specimen was PBMCs, mostly from graft donor cells, taken 360 days after TCRalphabeta/CD19-depleted stem cell transplant. Receptors originate from a boy under two years old who had a stem cell transplant for acute myeloid leukemia, so the T cells may come from the graft donor.

This clonotype was seen only a few times. The chain links TRBV4-2 to TRBJ2-5, with 10 nucleotides matching TRBD2. Germline trimming cut 0 bases from V and 5 bases from J; bases unmatched to any gene: 9. The CDR3 totals 17 residues. Germline assignment: CDR1 LGHNA and CDR2 YNFKEQ. The CDR3 loop reads CASSQDPAGGPRETQYF. In DNA form, the CDR3 reads TGTGCCAGCAGCCAAGATCCAGCGGGGGGGCCTCGGGAGACCCAGTACTTC.

V gene TRBV24-1 combines with J gene TRBJ2-6; 7 nucleotides line up with TRBD1. This CDR3 contains 17 residues. Trimming took 3 bases from V and 2 from J; bases not matched to a gene: 6. CDR1 and CDR2 from the germline V gene are KGHDR and SFDVKD. The CDR3 loop reads CATSDPTGTAGANVLTF. The DNA of the CDR3 is TGTGCCACCAGTGATCCGACCGGGACAGCTGGGGCCAACGTCCTGACTTTC.

This chain connects TRBV6-2 or TRBV6-3 to TRBJ2-5; 7 bases align to TRBD1. Trimming cost V 4 bases and J 5 bases; bases outside gene matches: 7. Germline assignment: CDR1 MNHEY and CDR2 SVGEGT. This CDR3 contains 14 residues. This CDR3 is CASSSNRGRETQYF. The CDR3 DNA reads TGTGCCAGCAGTTCAAACAGGGGTCGGGAGACCCAGTACTTC.

The chain uses TRBV7-8 and TRBJ1-2; TRBD1 is a possible D gene (6 bases). Between the trimmed V and J ends, which lost 4 bases and 0 bases, there was a span of 9 bases. This CDR3 comprises 14 residues. Germline V gives CDR1 SGHVS, CDR2 FQNEAQ. The CDR3 sequence is CASSSGHTNYGYTF. CDR3 DNA sequence: TGTGCCAGCAGCTCGGGACACACTAACTATGGCTACACCTTC. The full variable domain, with the rest looked up from reference TRBV7-8 and TRBJ1-2, is GAGVSQSPRYKVAKRGQDVALRCDPISGHVSLFWYQQALGQGPEFLTYFQNEAQLDKSGLPSDRFFAERPEGSVSTLKIQRTQQEDSAVYLCASSSGHTNYGYTFGSGTRLTVV.

In its sample, this clonotype was seen a few times. This chain joins TRBV20-1 and TRBJ2-3; TRBD2 aligns across 8 bases. This CDR3 is built from 13 residues. Germline-derived CDR1 and CDR2 are DFQATT and SNEGSKA (reference sequence). J was trimmed by 6 bases and V by 6 bases; bases with no gene match: 8. The CDR3 nucleotides read TGCAGTGCCGTACTAGCGGTGAAGGATACGCAGTATTTT. As protein: CSAVLAVKDTQYF.

This rearrangement joins TRBV27 to TRBJ1-5; 8 nucleotides line up with TRBD1. Germline V gives CDR1 MNHEY, CDR2 SMNVEV (reference sequence). This CDR3 comprises 15 residues. J gave up 7 bases and V 5 bases, and 10 bases lay outside the gene matches. CDR3 region: CASSPQTGVRQPQHF. The CDR3 region has the DNA TGTGCCAGCAGTCCACAGACAGGGGTAAGGCAGCCCCAGCATTTT.

This clonotype came up many times. This rearrangement joins TRBV20-1 to TRBJ1-1, with D uncertain. Trimming took off 2 bases at V and 2 bases at J, with 3 bases between the two ends. Germline V gives CDR1 DFQATT, CDR2 SNEGSKA (reference sequence). This CDR3 has 11 residues. CDR3 sequence reads: CSARPNTEAFF. In nucleotides, the CDR3 is TGCAGTGCTAGACCCAACACTGAAGCTTTCTTT.

The rearrangement uses TRBV20-1 and TRBJ2-5; TRBD1 matches at 7 bases. The CDR3 loop spans 13 amino acids. With 5 bases clipped from V and 4 bases from J, the junction kept 7 bases outside the gene matches. The germline CDR1 and CDR2 sequences are DFQATT and SNEGSKA (reference sequence). CDR3 DNA: TGCAGTGCTTCCGGGACAGCTAGAGAGACCCAGTACTTC. Residues: CSASGTARETQYF.

The chain links TRBV12-3 or TRBV12-4 to TRBJ1-1; 9 bases are shared with TRBD1. Losses at the gene ends were 8 bases for V and 3 bases for J; bases not matched to a gene: 1. This CDR3 comprises 12 residues. DNA of the CDR3: TGTGCCAGCGGACAGGGGCACACTGAAGCTTTCTTT. Amino acid sequence: CASGQGHTEAFF.

This clonotype was seen ten or more times. The rearrangement joins TRBV20-1 to TRBJ1-5; a weak D match, TRBD1 (5 bases). The CDR3 has 14 amino acids. V lost 4 bases, J lost 4 bases, and 14 bases lay in between. Per the germline V gene, CDR1 is DFQATT and CDR2 is SNEGSKA (reference sequence). The CDR3 nucleotides are TGCAGTGCTATCCGACCCGGGGGGAATCAGCCCCAGCATTTT. The encoded protein is CSAIRPGGNQPQHF.

As regards this clonotype: This may be a read error, as it is one base from a much larger clone. This chain uses TRBV7-2 with TRBJ2-7; 9 bases match TRBD2. This CDR3 spans 14 amino acids. Germline CDR1 and CDR2: SGHTA and FQGNSA. V dropped 4 bases and J dropped 3; count of bases not matched to a gene: 4. The CDR3 bases are TGTGCCAGCAGCTGGAATAGCGGGGGCTACGAGCAGTACTTC. This codes for CASSWNSGGYEQYF.

This clonotype was counted only a few times. The V gene is TRBV29-1, the J gene TRBJ1-2; 7 nucleotides match TRBD1. The CDR3 covers 14 residues. Looked up from germline, CDR1 is SQVTM and CDR2 is ANQGSEA. Trimming at V came to 6 bases and at J to 8 bases, leaving 15 bases not matched to a gene. The CDR3 loop is CSVGVRQGSVGYTF. CDR3 coding DNA: TGCAGCGTGGGAGTTCGACAGGGATCGGTCGGCTACACCTTC.

This clonotype was observed at least ten times. The chain is built from TRBV24-1 and TRBJ1-2; 10 bases agree with TRBD1. V trimming: 4 bases; J trimming: 5 bases; junction bases outside the gene matches: 12. Germline assignment: CDR1 KGHDR and CDR2 SFDVKD. The CDR3 is 17 amino acids. CDR3 amino acids: CATSDPTGGLTLYGYTF. As DNA, the CDR3 is TGTGCCACCAGTGACCCGACAGGGGGCCTGACTCTGTATGGCTACACCTTC.

This clonotype was detected only a few times. The chain couples TRBV4-3 to TRBJ2-7; D could derive from TRBD1 or TRBD2 (5 bases each). Trimming removed 1 base from V and 4 bases from J, with 17 bases in between. The CDR3 loop spans 16 amino acids. The V gene's germline CDR1 is LGHNA and CDR2 YSLEER. The CDR3 reads CASSQGNYRDGYEQYF. Here the CDR3 DNA reads TGCGCCAGCAGCCAAGGGAACTACCGGGACGGATACGAGCAGTACTTC.

This clonotype was detected ten times or more. This rearrangement joins TRBV27 to TRBJ1-2; a possible D gene is TRBD1 (6 bases). The V and J ends lost 2 bases and 4 bases respectively, with 20 bases between them. The CDR3 runs 17 residues. Germline V lookup: CDR1 MNHEY, CDR2 SMNVEV (reference sequence). The CDR3 coding sequence is TGTGCCAGCAGTTTAGGGCGGGGGACATCTATGTCCTATGGCTACACCTTC. This sequence encodes CASSLGRGTSMSYGYTF.

This clonotype has only a few counts. V is TRBV28 and J is TRBJ2-7, with D perhaps TRBD2 (6 bases). Deletions cut 3 bases from V and 6 bases from J, with 9 bases between. The CDR3 spans 12 residues. CDR1 MDHEN and CDR2 SYDVKM come from the germline V gene. CDR3 coding DNA: TGTGCCAGCAGTTTGGGGGGTGCCGAGCAGTACGTC. Translated, it gives CASSLGGAEQYV.

The CDR3 DNA reads TGTGCCAGCACTCCCAGAGCGGGAGCCACAGATACGCAGTATTTT. Translated: CASTPRAGATDTQYF. The rearrangement uses TRBV7-2 and TRBJ2-3; TRBD2 matches at 8 bases. The V gene end was trimmed by 7 bases and the J gene end by 2 bases; junction bases not matched to a gene: 8. CDR1 is SGHTA and CDR2 is FQGNSA in the germline V gene. The CDR3 totals 15 residues.

In its sample, this clonotype was seen a few times. The rearrangement joins TRBV7-2 to TRBJ2-5, with TRBD1 identical over 7 bases. The V and J ends lost 0 bases and 5 bases, in that order; junction bases with no gene match: 6. The CDR3 sequence is 15 residues long. CDR1 SGHTA and CDR2 FQGNSA come from the germline V gene. The CDR3 protein is CASSLAGSGGETQYF. CDR3 in DNA: TGTGCCAGCAGCTTAGCAGGGTCAGGGGGTGAGACCCAGTACTTC.

This chain links TRBV7-2 with TRBJ2-5; TRBD2 matches at 10 bases. Losses at the gene ends were 7 bases for V and 3 bases for J; bases not matched to a gene: 8. This CDR3 spans 15 amino acids. Per the germline V gene, CDR1 is SGHTA and CDR2 is FQGNSA. CDR3 in amino acids: CASTSGGLAEETQYF. The CDR3 nucleotides are TGTGCCAGCACCTCTGGTGGACTAGCGGAAGAGACCCAGTACTTC.

This clonotype was counted ten times or more. The chain carries TRBV15 and TRBJ2-7; the D is unclear. The V end was cut by 0 bases, the J end by 2 bases, with 11 bases between. This CDR3 region has 15 residues. Germline loops: CDR1 LNHNV, CDR2 YYDKDF (reference sequence). CDR3 sequence (DNA): TGTGCCACCAGCAGAGATCTGGAACAACCCTACGAGCAGTACTTC. Encoded protein: CATSRDLEQPYEQYF.

The V and J genes are TRBV28 and TRBJ2-3; D gene ambiguous. The CDR3 sequence is 14 residues long. The germline V gene encodes CDR1 MDHEN and CDR2 SYDVKM. V was pared by 6 bases and J by 4 bases, with 14 bases between. CDR3 amino acids: CASSFGPGADTQYF. Written as DNA, the CDR3 is TGTGCCAGCAGCTTTGGCCCAGGAGCAGATACGCAGTATTTT.

This chain connects TRBV7-2 to TRBJ2-7, with unresolved D. V gave up 6 bases and J gave up 4 bases, with 13 bases separating them. CDR3 length equals 13 residues. Germline values: CDR1 SGHTA, CDR2 FQGNSA. For the CDR3, the DNA is TGTGCCAGCAGTCAAGGTAGAAGGTACGAGCAGTACTTC. Residues: CASSQGRRYEQYF.

This clonotype was seen ten or more times. The chain uses TRBV10-3 and TRBJ1-2, with TRBD1 matching over 10 bases. Germline lookup yields CDR1 ENHRY and CDR2 SYGVKD. J was trimmed by 1 base and V by 3 bases; bases with no gene match: 2. The CDR3 is 15 residues long. DNA for the CDR3: TGTGCCATCAGTGAACGGGACAGGGGTAACTATGGCTACACCTTC. Its protein is CAISERDRGNYGYTF.

The sample holds a few counts of this clonotype. The V and J genes are TRBV13 and TRBJ2-4, with 8 bases aligning to TRBD2. Germline loops: CDR1 PRHDT, CDR2 FYEKMQ (reference sequence). Trimming cost V 4 bases and J 8 bases; bases outside gene matches: 13. The CDR3 consists of 16 residues. The chain's CDR3 is CASSSSGGGLEDIQYF. CDR3 in DNA: TGTGCCAGCAGCTCATCCGGGGGGGGCCTTGAAGACATTCAGTACTTC.